A selection of T cell receptor beta chains follows, all from one sample in a study of CD4+ T cells in melanoma. Profiled with immunoSEQ multiplex PCR; TCRdb holds only in-frame clones, not every one. The sample lists 10,000 to 13,000 clones; less than 75% were seen once. Sequenced input: cells from a culture (not recorded whether cultured in vitro). All receptors come from a human donor with melanoma. Both conserved end residues are part of each CDR3. A D gene is named only where the DNA matches it firmly. Size values are once, few and many counts, or a class for expanded clones, and some rows have none.

clone_size j_call v_call d_call cdr3_nt cdr3_aa
- TRBJ2-7 TRBV6-5 TRBD1 TGTGCCAGCAGTTACCTGAGGACAGGGAGAGCCTACGAGCAGTACTTC CASSYLRTGRAYEQYF
once TRBJ2-1 TRBV19 TRBD1 TGTGCCAGTACCACGAGGTGGGACAGTACCTACAATGAGCAGTTCTTC CASTTRWDSTYNEQFF
- TRBJ1-2 TRBV18 - TGTGCCAGCTCACCTACTCCCACTATGTCGTCGCCCTACGGCTACACCTTC CASSPTPTMSSPYGYTF
- TRBJ2-5 TRBV7-6 TRBD2 TGTGCCAGCAGTTGGGGGAAAGCGGGGGGACCCCAAGAGACCCAGTACTTC CASSWGKAGGPQETQYF
- TRBJ2-5 TRBV7-6 - TGTGCCAGCAGCACCAGCCCCCAAGAGACCCAGTACTTC CASSTSPQETQYF
few TRBJ2-1 TRBV2 - TGTGCCAGCAGTGACCGAGGCTCCTACAATGAGCAGTTCTTC CASSDRGSYNEQFF
- TRBJ2-6 TRBV6-1 - TGTGCCAGCAGTGGATGGCGCGCTGGGGCCAACGTCCTGACTTTC CASSGWRAGANVLTF
medium-sized TRBJ1-2 TRBV5-4 - TGTGCCAGCAACCTGGGGGGTCGGTATGGCTACACCTTC CASNLGGRYGYTF
- TRBJ2-1 TRBV14 - TGTGCCAGCAGCCAAGTACGATACAATGAGCAGTTCTTC CASSQVRYNEQFF
- TRBJ1-1 TRBV7-9 - TGTGCCAGCAGCTCCCCCGCCTTAGGGGCGATTTTGAACACTGAAGCTTTCTTT CASSSPALGAILNTEAFF
- TRBJ2-3 TRBV7-8 - TGTGCCAGCAGCCCCCGCCGGACTAGCACAGATACGCAGTATTTT CASSPRRTSTDTQYF
few TRBJ2-6 TRBV27 - TGTGCCAGCAGTTTGCGGGCACGAAGAGGGGCCAACGTCCTGACTTTC CASSLRARRGANVLTF
- TRBJ1-1 TRBV7-3 TRBD1 TGTGCCAGCAGCCCCTCGGACAGGGGGGCTTTCTTT CASSPSDRGAFF
- TRBJ1-6 TRBV29-1 TRBD1 TGCAGCGTCCGTAAACAGGGGACAAATTCACCCCTCCACTTT CSVRKQGTNSPLHF
- TRBJ2-1 TRBV5-1 - TGCGCCAGCAGCAACAGCCGTAGCTCCTACAATGAGCAGTTCTTC CASSNSRSSYNEQFF